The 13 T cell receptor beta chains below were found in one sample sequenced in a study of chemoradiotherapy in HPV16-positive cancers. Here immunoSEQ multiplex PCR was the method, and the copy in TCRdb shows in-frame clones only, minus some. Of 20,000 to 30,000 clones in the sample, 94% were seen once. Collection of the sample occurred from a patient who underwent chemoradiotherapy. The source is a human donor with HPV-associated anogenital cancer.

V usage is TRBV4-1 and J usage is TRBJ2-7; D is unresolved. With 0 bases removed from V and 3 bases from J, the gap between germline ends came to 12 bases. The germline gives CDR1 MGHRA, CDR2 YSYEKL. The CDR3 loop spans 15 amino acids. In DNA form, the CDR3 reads TGCGCCAGCAGCCAAGAATTAAACACACTCTACGAGCAGTACTTC. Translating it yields CASSQELNTLYEQYF.

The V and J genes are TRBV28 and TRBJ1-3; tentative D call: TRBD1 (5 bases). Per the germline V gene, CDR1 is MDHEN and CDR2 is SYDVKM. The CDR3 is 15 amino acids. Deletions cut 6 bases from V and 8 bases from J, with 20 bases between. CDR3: CASSSLGGKRDTIYF. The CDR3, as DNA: TGTGCCAGCAGCTCCCTGGGGGGAAAAAGGGACACCATATATTTT.

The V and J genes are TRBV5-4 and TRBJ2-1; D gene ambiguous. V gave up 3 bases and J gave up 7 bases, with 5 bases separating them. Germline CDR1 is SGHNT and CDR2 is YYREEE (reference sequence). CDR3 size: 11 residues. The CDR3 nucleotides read TGTGCCAGCAGCTCCGGAAATGAGCAGTTCTTC. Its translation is CASSSGNEQFF.

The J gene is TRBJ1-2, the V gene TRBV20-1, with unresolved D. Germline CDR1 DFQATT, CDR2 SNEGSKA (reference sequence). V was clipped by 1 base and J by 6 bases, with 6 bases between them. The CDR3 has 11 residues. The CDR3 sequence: CSARGANGYTF. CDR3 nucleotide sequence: TGCAGTGCTAGAGGGGCGAATGGCTACACCTTC.

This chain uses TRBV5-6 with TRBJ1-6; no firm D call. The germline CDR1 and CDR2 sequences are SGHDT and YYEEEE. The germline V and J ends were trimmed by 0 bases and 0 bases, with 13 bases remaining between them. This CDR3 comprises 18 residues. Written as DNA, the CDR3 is TGTGCCAGCAGCTTGGGAGCAGTTTTAAGCTCCTATAATTCACCCCTCCACTTT. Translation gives CASSLGAVLSSYNSPLHF.

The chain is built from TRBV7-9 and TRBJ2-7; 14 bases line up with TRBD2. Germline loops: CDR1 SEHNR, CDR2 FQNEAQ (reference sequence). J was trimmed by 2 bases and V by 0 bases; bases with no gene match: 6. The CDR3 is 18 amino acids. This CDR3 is CASSLASGLAGEAYEQYF. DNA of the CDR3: TGTGCCAGCAGCTTAGCATCGGGACTAGCGGGGGAAGCCTACGAGCAGTACTTC.

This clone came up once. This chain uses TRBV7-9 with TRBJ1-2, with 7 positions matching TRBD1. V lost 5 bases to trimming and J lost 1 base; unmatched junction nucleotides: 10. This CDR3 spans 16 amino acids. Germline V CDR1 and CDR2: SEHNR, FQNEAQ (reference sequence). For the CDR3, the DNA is TGTGCCAGCAGCACCGGGACAGCCACGCTTAACTATGGCTACACCTTC. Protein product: CASSTGTATLNYGYTF. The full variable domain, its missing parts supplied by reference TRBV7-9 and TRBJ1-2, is DTGVSQNPRHKITKRGQNVTFRCDPISEHNRLYWYRQTLGQGPEFLTYFQNEAQLEKSRLLSDRFSAERPKGSFSTLEIQRTEQGDSAMYLCASSTGTATLNYGYTFGSGTRLTVV.

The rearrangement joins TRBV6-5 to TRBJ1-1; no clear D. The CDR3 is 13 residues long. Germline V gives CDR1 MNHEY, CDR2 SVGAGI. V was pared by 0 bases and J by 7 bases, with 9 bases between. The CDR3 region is CASSYSSGNEAFF. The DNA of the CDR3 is TGTGCCAGCAGTTACTCTTCCGGGAATGAAGCTTTCTTT.

CDR3 coding DNA: TGCGCCAGCAGCTTACAGGTCGGCGACGAGCAGTACTTC. Translating gives CASSLQVGDEQYF. The rearrangement joins TRBV5-1 to TRBJ2-7, with D tentatively TRBD1 (5 bases). Trimming cost V 2 bases and J 5 bases, with 11 bases left between them. There are 13 residues in the CDR3. CDR1 and CDR2 (germline): SGHRS, YFSETQ.

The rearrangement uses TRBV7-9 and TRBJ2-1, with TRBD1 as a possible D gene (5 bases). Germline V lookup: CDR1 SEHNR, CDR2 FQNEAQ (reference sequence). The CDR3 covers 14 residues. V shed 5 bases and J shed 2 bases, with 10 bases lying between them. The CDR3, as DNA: TGTGCCAGCAGCCGGACATCTGCCTACAATGAGCAGTTCTTC. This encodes CASSRTSAYNEQFF.

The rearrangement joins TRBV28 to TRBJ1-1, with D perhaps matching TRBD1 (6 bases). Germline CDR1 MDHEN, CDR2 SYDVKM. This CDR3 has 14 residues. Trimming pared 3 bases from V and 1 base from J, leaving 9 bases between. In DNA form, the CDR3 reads TGTGCCAGCAGTTTTCAGGGGCCGAACACTGAAGCTTTCTTT. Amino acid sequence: CASSFQGPNTEAFF.

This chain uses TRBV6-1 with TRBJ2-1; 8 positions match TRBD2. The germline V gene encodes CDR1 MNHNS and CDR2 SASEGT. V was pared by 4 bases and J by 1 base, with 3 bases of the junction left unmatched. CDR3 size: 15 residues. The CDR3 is CASSVLADSYNEQFF. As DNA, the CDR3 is TGTGCCAGCAGTGTACTAGCGGATTCCTACAATGAGCAGTTCTTC.

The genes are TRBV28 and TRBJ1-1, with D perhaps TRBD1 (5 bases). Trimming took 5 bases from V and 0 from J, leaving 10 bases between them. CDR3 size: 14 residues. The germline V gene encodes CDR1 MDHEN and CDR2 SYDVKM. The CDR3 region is CASSPTALNTEAFF. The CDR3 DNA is TGTGCCAGCAGTCCGACAGCCTTGAACACTGAAGCTTTCTTT.